One sample yielded the 7 T cell receptor beta chains listed below, sequenced in a study of OX40 agonist ivuxolimab in advanced cancers. Profiling relied on immunoSEQ multiplex PCR, and the TCRdb table lists in-frame clones only, not all of them. The sample has 70,000 to 95,000 clones, about four fifths seen once. The sequences come from CD4+ or CD8+ T cells sorted from blood, collected in a trial of the OX40 agonist ivuxolimab. The receptors come from an adult with an advanced solid tumor such as melanoma, head and neck, liver or kidney cancer.

This clone was detected only a few times. The V gene is TRBV6-5, the J gene TRBJ1-1; 7 bases are shared with TRBD1. The CDR3 totals 14 residues. Germline CDR1 reads MNHEY; CDR2 reads SVGAGI. With 6 bases clipped from V and 1 base from J, the junction kept 5 bases outside the gene matches. CDR3 DNA: TGTGCCAGCAGACGTCGGACAGGGAACACTGAAGCTTTCTTT. Its translation: CASRRRTGNTEAFF.

This clone was recorded once. The chain employs TRBV9 and TRBJ2-3; D remains ambiguous. V shed 4 bases and J shed 0 bases, with 9 bases lying between them. The CDR3 has 14 amino acids. Germline V gene data show CDR1 as SGDLS and CDR2 as YYNGEE. CDR3 residues: CASSSQISTDTQYF. CDR3 DNA sequence: TGTGCCAGCAGCTCACAGATTAGCACAGATACGCAGTATTTT.

The chain recombines TRBV18 with TRBJ1-1; no firm D call. The germline V gene encodes CDR1 KGHSH and CDR2 LQKENI. The CDR3 contains 14 residues. V lost 4 bases to trimming and J lost 1 base, with 10 bases between them. The CDR3 coding sequence is TGTGCCAGCTCACTGGACCAGTCGAACACTGAAGCTTTCTTT. Protein product: CASSLDQSNTEAFF.

The chain employs TRBV25-1 and TRBJ1-4; 7 nucleotides align to TRBD1. CDR3 length: 13 amino acids. The ends lost 6 bases at V and 5 bases at J; junction bases unmatched: 3. Germline loops: CDR1 MGHDK, CDR2 SYGVNS. This chain's CDR3 is CASRGQENEKLFF. The CDR3 region has the DNA TGTGCCAGCAGAGGACAGGAAAATGAAAAACTGTTTTTT.

The chain employs TRBV29-1 and TRBJ2-5; D possibly corresponds to TRBD1 (5 bases). V gave up 4 bases and J gave up 4 bases, with 13 bases separating them. Germline CDR1 is SQVTM and CDR2 is ANQGSEA. The CDR3 extends over 13 amino acids. CDR3: CSVGSGWGETQYF. For the CDR3, the DNA is TGCAGCGTTGGGTCAGGGTGGGGAGAGACCCAGTACTTC.

The rearrangement joins TRBV2 to TRBJ2-5, with TRBD2 identical over 8 bases. The CDR3 totals 14 residues. Per the germline V gene, CDR1 is SNHLY and CDR2 is FYNNEI. The trim removed 4 bases at V and 5 bases at J, leaving 6 bases unmatched. The CDR3 sequence is CASSGAGGRETQYF. The CDR3 nucleotides are TGTGCCAGCAGTGGGGCGGGAGGCAGGGAGACCCAGTACTTC.

The chain employs TRBV5-1 and TRBJ2-1; TRBD1 matches at 10 bases. The CDR3 contains 15 residues. Germline V lookup: CDR1 SGHRS, CDR2 YFSETQ. V lost 3 bases to trimming and J lost 3 bases; unmatched junction nucleotides: 3. The CDR3 loop is CASSSTGGYYNEQFF. The CDR3, as DNA: TGCGCCAGCAGCTCGACAGGGGGCTACTACAATGAGCAGTTCTTC. The variable domain in full, with the rest retrieved from reference TRBV5-1 and TRBJ2-1, is KAGVTQTPRYLIKTRGQQVTLSCSPISGHRSVSWYQQTPGQGLQFLFEYFSETQRNKGNFPGRFSGRQFSNSRSEMNVSTLELGDSALYLCASSSTGGYYNEQFFGPGTRLTVL.